At least ten counts were recorded for the clone carrying this TCR beta chain. Its antigen is not identified. Whoever was chosen for sequencing had shown CD8+CD57+ cell expansion by flow cytometry. None of the patients had been given any therapy when their blood was sampled. These data come from a study of CD8+CD57+ T cells in acquired aplastic anemia. In the study overall: The sorted CD4+ and CD8+ cells yielded an average approximately 3.3 ug of DNA.

For CDR3 and TCR beta VDJ profiling, genomic DNA was the template used. TCRdb re-analysed the reads in MiXCR, keeping a single row per CDR3 protein. The table shows about 160,000 distinct CDR3 sequences, with over 40% occurring only once. CDR1 SEHNR and CDR2 FQNEAQ come from the germline V gene (reference sequence). V shed 5 bases, J shed 0 bases, and the junction held 6 bases outside the gene matches. The CDR3 is 15 residues long. Study findings and constraints: Between patients and controls, 25 to 35 CD8+ CDR3 sequences were found in common.

This receptor was taken from a human donor with aplastic anemia. The chain has TRBV7-9 and TRBJ1-2, with 7 nucleotides matching TRBD1. Sequenced material: sorted CD4+, CD8+, or CD8+CD57+ T cells (not recorded which) from PBMCs. The CDR3 loop is CASSSSTGPNYGYTF. DNA of the CDR3: TGTGCCAGCAGCAGTTCGACAGGGCCTAACTATGGCTACACCTTC.